Presented here are 8 T cell receptor beta chains from one specimen sequenced in a study of T cells in Graves' hyperthyroidism and ophthalmopathy. RNA transcripts yielded amplified TCR beta CDR3 regions. When the TCR CDR3 underwent first-round RT-PCR, the HTBI primer set was used. MiXCR, run by TCRdb on the multiplex PCR reads, gives a single entry per CDR3 protein. The sample comprises about 840,000 distinct CDR3 sequences, 35% to 40% of which are singletons, and over 8% rests with the top ten. Sequencing input: blood. The receptor set was obtained from a man aged 18 to 29 with Graves' hyperthyroidism.

There are many counts of this clonotype. This chain uses TRBV7-2 with TRBJ1-5; the D gene is possibly TRBD1 (5 bases). Between the trimmed V and J ends, which lost 7 bases and 2 bases, there was a span of 9 bases. CDR3 size: 13 residues. CDR1 SGHTA and CDR2 FQGNSA come from the germline V gene. The CDR3 DNA sequence: TGTGCCAGCACCCAAGGGGGCAATCAGCCCCAGCATTTT. It is translated as CASTQGGNQPQHF.

V is TRBV4-1 and J is TRBJ1-4; D perhaps matches TRBD1 (5 bases). Trimming left V 1 base short and J 8 bases short, with 14 bases between. The germline CDR1 and CDR2 sequences are MGHRA and YSYEKL. This CDR3 contains 15 residues. The CDR3 loop is CASSQVAGGREKLFF. The CDR3 DNA sequence: TGCGCCAGCAGCCAAGTAGCCGGGGGTCGCGAAAAACTGTTTTTT.

The chain has TRBV6-7 and TRBJ2-7; a possible D gene is TRBD1 (6 bases). TRBV6-7 is annotated as an ORF whose role is uncertain. CDR3 length equals 15 residues. Trimming left V 5 bases short and J 0 bases short, with 14 bases between. The CDR3 coding sequence is TGTGCCAGCAGTCAGCAGGGGATAAGCTCCTACGAGCAGTACTTC. Its translation: CASSQQGISSYEQYF.

This clonotype came up a few times. This chain joins TRBV9 and TRBJ2-7, with D perhaps assigned TRBD1 or TRBD2 (5 bases each). V shed 5 bases and J shed 0 bases, with 18 bases lying between them. Germline V gives CDR1 SGDLS, CDR2 YYNGEE. The CDR3 runs 16 residues. The CDR3: CASSPEPGTGSYEQYF. In DNA form, the CDR3 reads TGTGCCAGCAGTCCCGAACCCGGGACGGGCTCCTACGAGCAGTACTTC.

The chain links TRBV12-3 or TRBV12-4 to TRBJ1-3, with a weak D call TRBD1 (5 bases). This CDR3 contains 14 residues. Trimming shortened V by 5 bases and J by 4 bases, and 12 bases separated the two germline ends. CDR3 loop: CASSQQESGNTIYF. CDR3 DNA sequence: TGTGCCAGCAGTCAACAGGAATCCGGAAACACCATATATTTT.

This clonotype was observed many times. The V gene is TRBV5-8, the J gene TRBJ1-1; D not certain. In germline, CDR1 is SGHTS, CDR2 YDEGEE. Trimming pared 4 bases from V and 0 bases from J, leaving 10 bases between. This CDR3 comprises 14 residues. CDR3 in amino acids: CASSQGSLNTEAFF. As DNA, the CDR3 is TGTGCCAGCAGCCAAGGCAGCCTGAACACTGAAGCTTTCTTT.

This clonotype was picked up many times. V usage is TRBV25-1 and J usage is TRBJ2-7, with 8 bases identical to TRBD1. Germline V gives CDR1 MGHDK, CDR2 SYGVNS. The trim removed 7 bases at V and 5 bases at J, leaving 16 bases unmatched. This CDR3 is built from 16 residues. The chain's CDR3 is CASTSPARGRRHEQYF. The CDR3 bases are TGTGCCAGCACCTCCCCCGCCAGGGGGCGCAGACACGAGCAGTACTTC.

This clonotype was seen a handful of times. This chain connects TRBV7-2 to TRBJ2-5; possible D gene TRBD1, 5 bases. This CDR3 spans 14 amino acids. In germline, CDR1 is SGHTA, CDR2 FQGNSA. V shed 6 bases and J shed 3 bases, with 14 bases lying between them. The CDR3 is CASSEGVLKETQYF. CDR3 DNA: TGTGCCAGCAGTGAAGGGGTTTTGAAAGAGACCCAGTACTTC.